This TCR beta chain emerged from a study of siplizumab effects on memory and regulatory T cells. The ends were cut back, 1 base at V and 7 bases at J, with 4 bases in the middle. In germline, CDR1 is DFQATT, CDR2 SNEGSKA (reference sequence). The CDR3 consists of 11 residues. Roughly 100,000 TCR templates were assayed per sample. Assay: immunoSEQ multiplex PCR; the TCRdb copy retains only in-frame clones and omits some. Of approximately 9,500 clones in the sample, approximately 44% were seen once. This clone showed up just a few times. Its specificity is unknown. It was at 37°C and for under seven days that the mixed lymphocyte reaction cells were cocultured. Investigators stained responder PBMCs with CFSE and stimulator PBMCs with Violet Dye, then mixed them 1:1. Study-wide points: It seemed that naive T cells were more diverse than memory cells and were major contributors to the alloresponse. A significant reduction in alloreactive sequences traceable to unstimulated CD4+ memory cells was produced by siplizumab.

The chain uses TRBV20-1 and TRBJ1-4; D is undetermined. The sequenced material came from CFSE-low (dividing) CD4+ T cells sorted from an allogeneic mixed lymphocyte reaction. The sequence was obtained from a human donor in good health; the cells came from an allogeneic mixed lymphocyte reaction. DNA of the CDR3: TGCAGTGCTAGAGCTTCTGAAAAACTGTTTTTT. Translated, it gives CSARASEKLFF.